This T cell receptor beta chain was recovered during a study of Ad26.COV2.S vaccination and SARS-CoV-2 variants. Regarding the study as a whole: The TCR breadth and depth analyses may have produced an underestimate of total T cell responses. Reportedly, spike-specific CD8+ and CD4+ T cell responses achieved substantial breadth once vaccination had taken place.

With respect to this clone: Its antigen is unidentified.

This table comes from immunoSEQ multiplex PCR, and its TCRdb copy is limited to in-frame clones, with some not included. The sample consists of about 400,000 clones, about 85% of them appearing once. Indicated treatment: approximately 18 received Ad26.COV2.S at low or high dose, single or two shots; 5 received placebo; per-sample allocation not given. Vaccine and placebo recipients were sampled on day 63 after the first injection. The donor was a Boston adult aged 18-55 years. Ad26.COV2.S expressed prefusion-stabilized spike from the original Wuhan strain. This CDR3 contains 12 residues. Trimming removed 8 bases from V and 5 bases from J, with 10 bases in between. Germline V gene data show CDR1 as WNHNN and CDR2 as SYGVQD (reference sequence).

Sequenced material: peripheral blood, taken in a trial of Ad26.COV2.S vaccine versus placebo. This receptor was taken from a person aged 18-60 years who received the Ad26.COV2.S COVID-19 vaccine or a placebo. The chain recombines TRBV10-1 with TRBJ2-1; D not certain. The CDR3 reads CASSAADNEQFF. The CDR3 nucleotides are TGCGCCAGCTCCGCAGCAGACAATGAGCAGTTCTTC.